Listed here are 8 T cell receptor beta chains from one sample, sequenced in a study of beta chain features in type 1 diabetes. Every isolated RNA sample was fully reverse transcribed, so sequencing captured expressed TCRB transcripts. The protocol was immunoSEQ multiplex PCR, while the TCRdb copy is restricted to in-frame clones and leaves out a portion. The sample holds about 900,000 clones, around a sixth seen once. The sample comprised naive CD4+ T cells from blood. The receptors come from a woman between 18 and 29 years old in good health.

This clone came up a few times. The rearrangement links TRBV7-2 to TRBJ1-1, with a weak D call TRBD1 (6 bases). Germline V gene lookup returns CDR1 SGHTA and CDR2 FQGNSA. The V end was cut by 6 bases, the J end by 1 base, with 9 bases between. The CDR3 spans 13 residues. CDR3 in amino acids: CASSRQANTEAFF. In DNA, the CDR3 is TGTGCCAGCAGTCGACAGGCGAACACTGAAGCTTTCTTT. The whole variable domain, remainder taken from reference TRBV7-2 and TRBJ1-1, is GAGVSQSPSNKVTEKGKDVELRCDPISGHTALYWYRQSLGQGLEFLIYFQGNSAPDKSGLPSDRFSAERTGGSVSTLTIQRTQQEDSAVYLCASSRQANTEAFFGQGTRLTVV.

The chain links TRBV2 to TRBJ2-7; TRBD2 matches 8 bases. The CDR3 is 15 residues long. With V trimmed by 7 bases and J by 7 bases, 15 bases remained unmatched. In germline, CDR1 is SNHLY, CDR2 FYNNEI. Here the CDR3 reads CASTPGGAGVGEQYF. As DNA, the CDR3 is TGTGCCAGCACCCCAGGAGGAGCGGGAGTAGGTGAGCAGTACTTC.

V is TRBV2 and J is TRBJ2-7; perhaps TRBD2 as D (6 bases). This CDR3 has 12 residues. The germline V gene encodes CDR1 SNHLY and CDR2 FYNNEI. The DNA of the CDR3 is TGTGCGTCGCTAGCGAAGAACTACGAGCAGTACTTC. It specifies CASLAKNYEQYF.

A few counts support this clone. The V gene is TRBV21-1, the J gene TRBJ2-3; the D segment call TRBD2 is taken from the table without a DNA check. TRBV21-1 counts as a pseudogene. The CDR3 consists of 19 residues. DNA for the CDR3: TGTGCCAGCAGCAATTTAGGGGCTAGCGGGACCCCAAGCACAGATACGCAGTATTTT. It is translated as CASSNLGASGTPSTDTQYF.

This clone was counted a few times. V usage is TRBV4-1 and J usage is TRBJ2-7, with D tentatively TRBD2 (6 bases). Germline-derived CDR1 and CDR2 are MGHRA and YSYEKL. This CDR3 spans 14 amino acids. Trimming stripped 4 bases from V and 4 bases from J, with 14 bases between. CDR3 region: CASSPRDQGYEQYF. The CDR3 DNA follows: TGCGCCAGCAGCCCGCGGGACCAGGGATACGAGCAGTACTTC.

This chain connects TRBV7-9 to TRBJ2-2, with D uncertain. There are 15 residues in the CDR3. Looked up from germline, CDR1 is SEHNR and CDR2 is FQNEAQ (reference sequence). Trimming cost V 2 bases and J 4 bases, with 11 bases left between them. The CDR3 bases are TGTGCCAGCAGCTTAAACGTCTACGGCACCGGGGAGCTGTTTTTT. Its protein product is CASSLNVYGTGELFF.

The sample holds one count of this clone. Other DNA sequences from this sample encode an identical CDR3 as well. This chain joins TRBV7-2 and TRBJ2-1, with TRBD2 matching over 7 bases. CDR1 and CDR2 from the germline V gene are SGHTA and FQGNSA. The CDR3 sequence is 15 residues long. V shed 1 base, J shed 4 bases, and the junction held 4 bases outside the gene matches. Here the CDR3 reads CASSLGLADYNEQFF. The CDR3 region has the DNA TGTGCCAGCAGCTTAGGGCTAGCGGATTACAATGAGCAGTTCTTC.

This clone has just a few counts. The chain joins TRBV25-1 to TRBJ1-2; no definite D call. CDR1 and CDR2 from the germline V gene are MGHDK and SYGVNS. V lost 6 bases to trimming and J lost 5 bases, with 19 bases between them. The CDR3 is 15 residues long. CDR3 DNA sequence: TGTGCCAGCAGCGGGCAGCTCGGGAGGGTATATGGCTACACCTTC. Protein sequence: CASSGQLGRVYGYTF.